The 25 T cell receptor beta chains below come from one sample, sequenced in a study of immune cell composition in non-small cell lung cancer. Some clones are missing from TCRdb's copy, which holds only in-frame ones; the method was immunoSEQ multiplex PCR. The repertoire holds 2,500 to 3,000 clones, more than 75% seen once, with about 40% in the top ten. Sequenced: lung tumor tissue. The receptor source for this set is a human donor with non-small cell lung cancer.

This clone has a handful of counts. The chain uses TRBV11-1 and TRBJ2-5, with D perhaps matching TRBD1 (6 bases). The CDR3 loop spans 17 amino acids. Trimming removed 4 bases at V and 5 bases at J, with 23 bases between. The germline V gene encodes CDR1 SGHAT and CDR2 FQDESV (reference sequence). CDR3 sequence: CASSSTVGAPSRETQYF. The DNA of the CDR3 is TGTGCCAGCAGCTCCACGGTGGGGGCCCCTTCCAGGGAGACCCAGTACTTC.

CDR3 in DNA: TGTGCCAGCGGGGGGGACGGACTCCGAGGAGGCGAGCAGTACTTC. Its protein is CASGGDGLRGGEQYF. The chain uses TRBV6-1 and TRBJ2-7; 7 bases line up with TRBD2. J gave up 6 bases and V 8 bases, and 16 bases lay outside the gene matches. Per germline, CDR1 MNHNS and CDR2 SASEGT. The CDR3 is 15 amino acids.

The chain carries TRBV7-2 and TRBJ2-2; 8 bases line up with TRBD1. The CDR3 covers 17 residues. The V segment lost 5 bases and the J segment 4 bases; nucleotides outside the gene matches: 12. From germline, CDR1 is SGHTA and CDR2 FQGNSA. CDR3 DNA: TGTGCCAGCAGCCCTACCCAGGGGGCGCTTACCACCGGGGAGCTGTTTTTT. Protein: CASSPTQGALTTGELFF.

In this sample, this clone turned up a few times. V gene TRBV18 combines with J gene TRBJ1-1; D unclear. CDR1 is KGHSH and CDR2 is LQKENI in the germline V gene. The ends were cut back, 3 bases at V and 0 bases at J, with 8 bases in the middle. The CDR3 has 14 amino acids. The CDR3 DNA is TGTGCCAGCTCACCGCCTAGCGTGAACACTGAAGCTTTCTTT. Translated: CASSPPSVNTEAFF. The full variable domain, completed using reference TRBV18 and TRBJ1-1, is NAGVMQNPRHLVRRRGQEARLRCSPMKGHSHVYWYRQLPEEGLKFMVYLQKENIIDESGMPKERFSAEFPKEGPSILRIQQVVRGDSAAYFCASSPPSVNTEAFFGQGTRLTVV.

The chain has TRBV27 and TRBJ1-1, with TRBD1 identical over 8 bases. The J segment lost 0 bases and the V segment lost 1 base, leaving 7 bases of the junction unmatched. The CDR3 covers 17 residues. Germline CDR1 and CDR2: MNHEY and SMNVEV (reference sequence). CDR3: CASSLFGTGTMNTEAFF. The CDR3 region has the DNA TGTGCCAGCAGTTTATTTGGGACAGGAACCATGAACACTGAAGCTTTCTTT.

The V call is TRBV10-3, the J call TRBJ2-3; D possibly corresponds to TRBD1 (5 bases). Trimming cost V 0 bases and J 5 bases, with 15 bases left between them. Germline CDR1 reads ENHRY; CDR2 reads SYGVKD. The CDR3 is made up of 16 amino acids. CDR3 sequence: CAISESGVRTGDTQYF. In DNA, the CDR3 is TGTGCCATCAGTGAGTCAGGGGTCAGGACCGGAGATACGCAGTATTTT.

This rearrangement joins TRBV10-3 to TRBJ2-7, with D possibly TRBD1 on 6 matching bases. V lost 2 bases and J lost 0, with 23 bases in between. CDR3 size: 19 residues. In germline, CDR1 is ENHRY, CDR2 SYGVKD. CDR3 sequence: CAISERGRGTEPSSYEQYF. In nucleotides, the CDR3 is TGTGCCATCAGTGAGAGGGGCAGGGGAACGGAACCGAGCTCCTACGAGCAGTACTTC.

The chain is built from TRBV30 and TRBJ2-7, with TRBD2 identical over 11 bases. The CDR3 runs 15 residues. Per the germline V gene, CDR1 is GTSNPN and CDR2 is SVGIG (reference sequence). J lost 0 bases, V lost 3 bases, and 4 bases had no gene match. CDR3 coding DNA: TGTGCCTGGAGACGGACTAGCGGGCTCTCCTACGAGCAGTACTTC. Its translation is CAWRRTSGLSYEQYF.

The gene calls are TRBV27 and TRBJ2-7; tentatively, D is TRBD2 (6 bases). From germline, CDR1 is MNHEY and CDR2 SMNVEV (reference sequence). Trimming took off 2 bases at V and 3 bases at J, with 8 bases between the two ends. This CDR3 has 13 amino acids. In DNA form, the CDR3 reads TGTGCCAGCAGTTTAGGGGGAGGCTACGAGCAGTACTTC. This sequence encodes CASSLGGGYEQYF.

The V call is TRBV19, the J call TRBJ1-2; D remains ambiguous. The V gene's germline CDR1 is LNHDA and CDR2 SQIVND (reference sequence). The ends were cut back, 6 bases at V and 4 bases at J, with 15 bases in the middle. The CDR3 has 14 amino acids. CDR3 in amino acids: CASSPGSAGYGYTF. In DNA form, the CDR3 reads TGTGCCAGTAGCCCGGGGTCCGCGGGCTATGGCTACACCTTC.

V gene TRBV6-1 combines with J gene TRBJ1-1; TRBD1 agrees at 11 bases. Germline loops: CDR1 MNHNS, CDR2 SASEGT. With V trimmed by 10 bases and J by 5 bases, 6 bases remained unmatched. The CDR3 runs 13 residues. CDR3 protein: CANSDRGQTEAFF. The CDR3 DNA reads TGTGCCAACTCGGACAGGGGGCAAACTGAAGCTTTCTTT.

This chain links TRBV2 with TRBJ1-2, with 10 bases identical to TRBD1. The CDR3 is made up of 15 amino acids. The ends lost 5 bases at V and 3 bases at J; junction bases unmatched: 6. CDR1 is SNHLY and CDR2 is FYNNEI in the germline V gene. CDR3 nucleotide sequence: TGTGCCAGCAGTCCGGGACAGGGGTCTTACTATGGCTACACCTTC. The encoded protein is CASSPGQGSYYGYTF. The full variable domain, in which reference TRBV2 and TRBJ1-2 provide the parts outside the CDR3, is EPEVTQTPSHQVTQMGQEVILRCVPISNHLYFYWYRQILGQKVEFLVSFYNNEISEKSEIFDDQFSVERPDGSNFTLKIRSTKLEDSAMYFCASSPGQGSYYGYTFGSGTRLTVV.

This chain joins TRBV29-1 and TRBJ1-1, with D unresolved. The CDR3 is 11 amino acids. Trimming took 4 bases from V and 1 from J, leaving 4 bases between them. Germline CDR1 is SQVTM and CDR2 is ANQGSEA. CDR3 sequence: CSVVRNTEAFF. CDR3 in DNA: TGCAGCGTTGTGAGGAACACTGAAGCTTTCTTT.

The genes are TRBV18 and TRBJ1-1, with D perhaps TRBD1 (5 bases). This CDR3 region has 14 residues. CDR1 is KGHSH, CDR2 LQKENI, per germline. V lost 2 bases and J 5 bases, leaving 12 bases between the germline ends. CDR3 bases: TGTGCCAGCTCACCAAACGCGGGGCGGACTGAAGCTTTCTTT. It is translated as CASSPNAGRTEAFF.

V gene TRBV19 combines with J gene TRBJ2-5; maybe TRBD1 (6 bases). The CDR3 spans 14 residues. The V and J ends lost 4 bases and 2 bases respectively, with 11 bases between them. Germline values: CDR1 LNHDA, CDR2 SQIVND (reference sequence). CDR3 DNA: TGTGCCAGTAGTACCAGGACAGTACAAGAGACCCAGTACTTC. Protein product: CASSTRTVQETQYF.

This chain links TRBV7-2 with TRBJ2-7; D is perhaps TRBD1 (5 bases). In germline, CDR1 is SGHTA, CDR2 FQGNSA. The CDR3 totals 12 residues. The V gene lost 7 bases and the J gene lost 3 bases, with 10 bases spanning the gap. This CDR3 reads CASTWQGYEQYF. DNA of the CDR3: TGTGCCAGCACCTGGCAGGGCTACGAGCAGTACTTC.

The chain is built from TRBV19 and TRBJ2-3; unclear D gene. This CDR3 is built from 13 residues. Per germline, CDR1 LNHDA and CDR2 SQIVND (reference sequence). The V and J ends lost 7 bases and 4 bases respectively, with 12 bases between them. CDR3 loop: CASTPMSSDTQYF. The CDR3 region has the DNA TGTGCCAGTACCCCCATGAGTTCAGATACGCAGTATTTT.

V usage is TRBV28 and J usage is TRBJ2-3; 7 nucleotides agree with TRBD2. The CDR3 runs 14 residues. V dropped 8 bases and J dropped 0; count of bases not matched to a gene: 5. Germline loops: CDR1 MDHEN, CDR2 SYDVKM. CDR3 nucleotides: TGTGCCAGCCATCTAGCGGAAAGCACAGATACGCAGTATTTT. It encodes CASHLAESTDTQYF.

V is TRBV28 and J is TRBJ2-1; 8 positions agree with TRBD1. CDR1 and CDR2 (germline): MDHEN, SYDVKM. This CDR3 contains 13 residues. V dropped 6 bases and J dropped 7; count of bases not matched to a gene: 5. For the CDR3, the DNA is TGTGCCAGCAGACTCCAGGGGGCGAATGAGCAGTTCTTC. Its translation: CASRLQGANEQFF.

J is TRBJ2-3 and V is TRBV10-3, with D perhaps TRBD2 (7 bases). The ends were cut back, 4 bases at V and 4 bases at J, with 15 bases in the middle. Germline V lookup: CDR1 ENHRY, CDR2 SYGVKD. The CDR3 covers 15 residues. CDR3 protein: CAISVRGGAADTQYF. As DNA, the CDR3 is TGTGCCATCAGTGTGAGAGGGGGGGCCGCAGATACGCAGTATTTT.

CDR3 loop: CASSSDRIEETQYF. For the CDR3, the DNA is TGCGCCAGCAGCTCCGACAGGATAGAAGAGACCCAGTACTTC. This chain uses TRBV5-1 with TRBJ2-5; D is perhaps TRBD1 (6 bases). The CDR3 spans 14 residues. The germline V and J ends were trimmed by 3 bases and 3 bases, with 12 bases remaining between them. Germline V gene lookup returns CDR1 SGHRS and CDR2 YFSETQ. Full variable domain (rest looked up from reference TRBV5-1 and TRBJ2-5): KAGVTQTPRYLIKTRGQQVTLSCSPISGHRSVSWYQQTPGQGLQFLFEYFSETQRNKGNFPGRFSGRQFSNSRSEMNVSTLELGDSALYLCASSSDRIEETQYFGPGTRLLVL.

The chain couples TRBV27 to TRBJ2-1; TRBD2 agrees at 7 bases. The ends lost 1 base at V and 0 bases at J; junction bases unmatched: 6. The CDR3 is 17 amino acids. Germline loops: CDR1 MNHEY, CDR2 SMNVEV (reference sequence). The CDR3 nucleotides are TGTGCCAGCAGTTTATGGGGCGGCGGGGGCTCCTACAATGAGCAGTTCTTC. Its translation is CASSLWGGGGSYNEQFF.

V usage is TRBV30 and J usage is TRBJ2-3; D may be TRBD2 (5 bases). CDR1 is GTSNPN and CDR2 is SVGIG in the germline V gene (reference sequence). This CDR3 has 13 amino acids. Trimming took 5 bases from V and 6 from J, leaving 15 bases between them. The CDR3 is CAWVLTDSDTQYF. DNA of the CDR3: TGTGCCTGGGTTTTAACGGACTCTGATACGCAGTATTTT.

This chain's CDR3 is CASSLDRPGPRGYTF. The CDR3 DNA follows: TGCGCCAGCAGCTTGGACAGACCCGGCCCCCGTGGCTACACCTTC. The rearrangement uses TRBV5-1 and TRBJ1-2, with no clear D. V was trimmed by 0 bases and J by 7 bases, leaving 16 bases between them. CDR3 length: 15 residues. Germline V gives CDR1 SGHRS, CDR2 YFSETQ.

By share, this clone ranks as large. J is TRBJ2-3 and V is TRBV7-9; tentatively, D is TRBD2 (7 bases). The length of the CDR3 is 17 residues. V was trimmed by 2 bases and J by 0 bases, leaving 15 bases between them. CDR1 is SEHNR, CDR2 FQNEAQ, per germline (reference sequence). The DNA for the CDR3 is TGTGCCAGCAGCTTATTCTACGGGGGGCCTAGCACAGATACGCAGTATTTT. The encoded protein is CASSLFYGGPSTDTQYF.